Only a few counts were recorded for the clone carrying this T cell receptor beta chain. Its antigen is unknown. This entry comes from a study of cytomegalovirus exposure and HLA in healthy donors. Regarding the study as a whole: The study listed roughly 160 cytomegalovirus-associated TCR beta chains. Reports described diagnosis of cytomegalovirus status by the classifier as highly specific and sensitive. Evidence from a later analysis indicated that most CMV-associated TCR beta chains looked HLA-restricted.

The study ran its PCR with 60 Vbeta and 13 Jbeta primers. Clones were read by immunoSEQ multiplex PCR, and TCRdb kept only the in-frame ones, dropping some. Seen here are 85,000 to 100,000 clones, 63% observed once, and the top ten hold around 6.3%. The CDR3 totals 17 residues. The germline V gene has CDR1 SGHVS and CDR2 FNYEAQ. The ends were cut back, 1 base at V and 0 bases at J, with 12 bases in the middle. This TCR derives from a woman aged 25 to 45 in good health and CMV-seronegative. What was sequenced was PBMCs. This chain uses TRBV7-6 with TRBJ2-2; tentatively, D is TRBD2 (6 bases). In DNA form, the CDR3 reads TGTGCCAGCAGCTTAGGGAGGGAGTCAGCGAACACCGGGGAGCTGTTTTTT. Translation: CASSLGRESANTGELFF.